A single sample gave rise to the 10 T cell receptor beta chains below, sequenced in a study of T cells after yellow fever vaccination. TCRdb re-called the 5' RACE reads with MiXCR, one entry per CDR3 protein. Of around 590,000 distinct CDR3 sequences detected, around an eighth appear once; the ten largest clones hold 15%. Sample: PBMCs, taken on the day of the yellow fever booster vaccination. All receptors derive from a young man who received the YFV17D yellow fever vaccine.

At least ten counts were recorded for this clonotype. The chain employs TRBV3-1 and TRBJ2-7; 9 bases line up with TRBD1. Germline-derived CDR1 and CDR2 are LGHDT and YNNKEL (reference sequence). J lost 3 bases, V lost 4 bases, and 7 bases had no gene match. The CDR3 is 15 residues long. This chain's CDR3 is CASSRGTGTLYEQYF. The CDR3 DNA sequence: TGTGCCAGCAGCCGGGGGACAGGGACTCTCTACGAGCAGTACTTC.

The chain joins TRBV7-8 to TRBJ2-5; D tentatively fits TRBD1 or TRBD2 (5 bases each). V shed 5 bases and J shed 5 bases, with 18 bases lying between them. The CDR3 runs to 15 residues. CDR1 and CDR2 from the germline V gene are SGHVS and FQNEAQ. The CDR3 reads CASSLPGPPGETQYF. DNA of the CDR3: TGTGCCAGCAGCCTTCCGGGGCCCCCGGGGGAGACCCAGTACTTC.

The CDR3 sequence: CSARGTIDNEQFF. In DNA, the CDR3 is TGCAGTGCTAGGGGGACTATAGACAATGAGCAGTTCTTC. The chain joins TRBV20-1 to TRBJ2-1; TRBD2 aligns across 7 bases. CDR3 length: 13 residues. The junction had 4 bases not matched to a gene; V was cut back by 3 bases and J by 5 bases. Germline CDR1 DFQATT, CDR2 SNEGSKA (reference sequence).

This clonotype has more than one count but fewer than ten. The chain uses TRBV9 and TRBJ2-3; D may be TRBD1 (5 bases). Germline CDR1 SGDLS, CDR2 YYNGEE. V lost 3 bases and J lost 4, with 12 bases in between. The CDR3 has 14 residues. CDR3 amino acids: CASSEETAPDTQYF. The CDR3 nucleotides read TGTGCCAGCAGCGAGGAGACAGCCCCAGATACGCAGTATTTT.

This clonotype has only a few counts. This rearrangement joins TRBV20-1 to TRBJ2-1; 9 bases align to TRBD2. CDR3 length equals 15 residues. Germline V CDR1 and CDR2: DFQATT, SNEGSKA (reference sequence). J was trimmed by 0 bases and V by 5 bases; bases with no gene match: 5. The CDR3 region has the DNA TGCAGTGCTTCTAGCGGGAAGAGCTCCTACAATGAGCAGTTCTTC. This codes for CSASSGKSSYNEQFF.

This clonotype has just a few counts. This chain links TRBV5-1 with TRBJ2-7, with D uncertain. Per the germline V gene, CDR1 is SGHRS and CDR2 is YFSETQ. The CDR3 consists of 13 residues. The V end was cut by 0 bases, the J end by 6 bases, with 10 bases between. The CDR3 is CASSLARFGEQYF. CDR3 in DNA: TGCGCCAGCAGCTTGGCCAGGTTCGGCGAGCAGTACTTC. The variable domain in full, with the rest retrieved from reference TRBV5-1 and TRBJ2-7, is KAGVTQTPRYLIKTRGQQVTLSCSPISGHRSVSWYQQTPGQGLQFLFEYFSETQRNKGNFPGRFSGRQFSNSRSEMNVSTLELGDSALYLCASSLARFGEQYFGPGTRLTVT.

CDR3 nucleotide sequence: TGTGCCAGCAGCTTAGACGGGGTTGAGCAGTTCTTC. As protein: CASSLDGVEQFF. The chain is built from TRBV7-2 and TRBJ2-1, with TRBD2 as a possible D gene (5 bases). Trimming took 1 base from V and 9 from J, leaving 7 bases between them. CDR3 size: 12 residues. Per the germline V gene, CDR1 is SGHTA and CDR2 is FQGNSA.

This clonotype showed up many times. Its ends do not fully match the called genes, so a read error is possible. The rearrangement joins TRBV7-2 to TRBJ2-3; a possible D gene is TRBD2 (5 bases). This CDR3 has 12 amino acids. CDR1 and CDR2 (germline): SGHTA, FQGNSA. CDR3 sequence reads: CASSFPRASLLF. The CDR3, as DNA: TGTGCCAGCAGCTTTCCGAGGGCTAGCCTACTTTTT. The variable domain in full, completed from reference TRBV7-2 and TRBJ2-3, reads GAGVSQSPSNKVTEKGKDVELRCDPISGHTALYWYRQSLGQGLEFLIYFQGNSAPDKSGLPSDRFSAERTGGSVSTLTIQRTQQEDSAVYLCASSFPRASLLFGPGTRLTVL.

This clonotype was counted only a few times. The chain combines TRBV5-1 with TRBJ2-7, with TRBD2 matching over 15 bases. The germline CDR1 and CDR2 sequences are SGHRS and YFSETQ. The ends lost 4 bases at V and 7 bases at J; junction bases unmatched: 24. The CDR3 runs to 21 residues. The CDR3 spells CASSRWDRPGLAGGNGREQYF. In nucleotides, the CDR3 is TGCGCCAGCAGCCGCTGGGACAGACCCGGACTAGCGGGAGGGAATGGAAGGGAGCAGTACTTC. Drawing the rest from reference TRBV5-1 and TRBJ2-7, the complete variable domain is KAGVTQTPRYLIKTRGQQVTLSCSPISGHRSVSWYQQTPGQGLQFLFEYFSETQRNKGNFPGRFSGRQFSNSRSEMNVSTLELGDSALYLCASSRWDRPGLAGGNGREQYFGPGTRLTVT.

This clonotype was observed a handful of times. This rearrangement joins TRBV18 to TRBJ2-1; the D call may be TRBD1 or TRBD2 (5 bases each). Germline CDR1 and CDR2: KGHSH and LQKENI. This CDR3 has 16 residues. V lost 2 bases and J 0 bases, leaving 11 bases between the germline ends. In DNA, the CDR3 is TGTGCCAGCTCACCATTCGAGGGGAGCTCCTACAATGAGCAGTTCTTC. The encoded protein is CASSPFEGSSYNEQFF.